This T cell receptor beta chain was retrieved from a study of blood T cells in healthy people across ages. Overall study results and limits: Strong correlation linked observed beta diversity and percent naive T cells.

Healthy Russian Caucasian donors spanned ages about 6 to 100 years. Every sample yielded at least 6.5 million isolated PBMCs. Sample-barcoded 5' priming and a J-beta primer mix drove a second PCR of 7 to 11 cycles. TCRdb re-called the 5' RACE reads with MiXCR, one entry per CDR3 protein. The sample yields roughly 500,000 distinct CDR3 sequences, approximately 30% seen once. About this clonotype: Antigen: not known.

Sample: blood. This TCR was recovered from a woman in her seventies in good health.

CDR3 residues: CASSKAIDSSLYSNQPQHF. DNA of the CDR3: TGTGCCAGCAGCAAAGCGATCGACAGTAGTCTTTATAGCAATCAGCCCCAGCATTTT. The chain employs TRBV21-1 and TRBJ1-5; whether TRBD1, the table's D call, matches the DNA was not checked. TRBV21-1 is flagged as a pseudogene. This CDR3 region has 19 residues.